This T cell receptor (beta chain) was sequenced during a study of CD8 T cells in ankylosing spondylitis (dated by TCRdb to about 2017). For the study in its entirety: T cell receptor beta repertoires were profiled in healthy donors and ankylosing spondylitis patients so that disease-linked TCR variants could be found. Peripheral blood was sampled, and synovial fluid was additionally collected from ankylosing spondylitis patients. In total, the full study cohort was made up of about 99 healthy donors and roughly 27 ankylosing spondylitis patients. Broader findings and caveats from the paper: The disease-linked clones were reported to be significantly enriched in matched synovial fluid samples from ankylosing spondylitis patients. Blood from ankylosing spondylitis patients appeared to be characterized by a TCR beta motif composed of about eight highly homologous amino acid variants. Some of the motif variants had been reported before in the synovial fluid and blood of reactive arthritis patients, a finding that suggests common disease-initiation mechanisms. In peripheral blood, the disease-linked clones were found at relatively low frequencies and had a CD8+ phenotype.

Synovial fluid samples were matched to blood samples from the same ankylosing spondylitis patients. On this clonotype: The clone's antigen remains unknown. The record has no base qualities; no much larger clone is one base away.

From cysteine to phenylalanine, the CDR3 is 16 amino acids long. Only the CDR3 part of the read is kept: 48 bases, read in frame from the first base. Trimming takes 1 base off V and 5 bases off J; junction bases not matched to a gene: 7. As encoded in the germline V gene (reference sequence), CDR1 is SEHNR while CDR2 is FQNEAQ. Sequencing instrument: Illumina HiSeq 2500. Quantitative 5'-RACE with molecular barcodes was used to prepare TCR beta libraries. The published analysis was carried out like this. A new computational method based on a probabilistic model of VDJ rearrangement was used to identify disease-linked TCR variants. TCRdb reprocessed the public reads (quality trimming at Q25 with fastp, clone calling with MiXCR) and kept in-frame beta chains. Each record represents a unique CDR3 protein, reported with the most common genes and DNA among its rows. These V and J calls are TCRdb output, not the study's own analysis. Across this sample there are approximately 150,000 distinct CDR3 sequences, with approximately 32% seen only once. The top ten constitute over 5.5% of the sample.

The sequence was obtained from a male donor with ankylosing spondylitis. Source material: synovial fluid, either unsorted or a sorted T cell fraction (not recorded which). The rearranged segments are TRBV7-9 and TRBJ1-5; the central 8 bases match TRBD1. The CDR3 corresponds to CASSLGTGTFDQPQHF. At the DNA level, the sequence is TGTGCCAGCAGCTTAGGGACAGGGACTTTCGATCAGCCCCAGCATTTT.